The TCR beta chain described here comes from a study of blood T cell repertoires in COVID-19. The CDR3 is made up of 19 amino acids. Germline-derived CDR1 and CDR2 are LNHNV and YYDKDF (reference sequence). V trimming: 3 bases; J trimming: 0 bases; junction bases outside the gene matches: 12. Measured with immunoSEQ multiplex PCR; TCRdb has only the in-frame clones, and not every one. Among under 200,000 clones listed, roughly 80% were seen once. Each participant's cohort was designated according to participant-reported clinical history. This receptor was obtained from a woman aged 40 to 50 with acute COVID-19. This chain links TRBV15 with TRBJ2-1; 9 bases match TRBD2. The sample comprised PBMCs or T cells enriched from blood (not recorded which). CDR3 in DNA: TGTGCCACCAGCAGCTACGGGACTAGCACAAGGAGCTCCTACAATGAGCAGTTCTTC. Encoded protein: CATSSYGTSTRSSYNEQFF.